The 17 T cell receptor beta chains listed next were all sequenced from one sample in a study of shared clonotypes between healthy human individuals. Generated by immunoSEQ multiplex PCR, the TCRdb table keeps only in-frame clones and is missing some. The table shows about a million clones, with about 77% occurring only once. Sequenced: memory CD4+ T cells sorted from blood. The subset: CD45RA-negative fraction. All receptors derive from a man aged 18-30 years in good health.

The rearrangement links TRBV6-1 to TRBJ2-7; 10 bases map to TRBD2. Trimming took 1 base from V and 4 from J; bases not matched to a gene: 4. CDR3 length equals 15 residues. Germline values: CDR1 MNHNS, CDR2 SASEGT. The CDR3 loop is CASSEGPSGRYEQYF. The CDR3, as DNA: TGTGCCAGCAGTGAAGGCCCTAGCGGGAGATACGAGCAGTACTTC.

The chain uses TRBV10-1 and TRBJ2-1; no definite D call. The CDR3 is 13 residues long. The ends were cut back, 5 bases at V and 5 bases at J, with 10 bases in the middle. Germline CDR1 and CDR2: WNHNN and SYGVQD (reference sequence). CDR3 nucleotides: TGCGCCAGCAGTTATCTTAGAAACAATGAGCAGTTCTTC. It yields the protein CASSYLRNNEQFF.

This clone was seen once. The CDR3 coding sequence is TGCGCCAGCAGCCAAGGGGTAAGCGATGAGCAGTTCTTC. This gives the protein CASSQGVSDEQFF. The V and J genes are TRBV4-3 and TRBJ2-1; no clear D gene. V shed 1 base and J shed 8 bases, with 9 bases lying between them. There are 13 residues in the CDR3. CDR1 LGHNA and CDR2 YSLEER come from the germline V gene.

The rearrangement joins TRBV12-5 to TRBJ2-7; D gene unclear. The CDR3 totals 14 residues. CDR1 is LGHNT, CDR2 FRNRAP, per germline. V lost 0 bases and J lost 3, with 9 bases in between. DNA for the CDR3: TGTGCTAGTGGTTTGGTAGCCCAGCGCTACGAGCAGTACTTC. Protein product: CASGLVAQRYEQYF.

This rearrangement joins TRBV28 to TRBJ1-5; D gene ambiguous. Germline lookup yields CDR1 MDHEN and CDR2 SYDVKM. Between the trimmed V and J ends, which lost 5 bases and 0 bases, there was a span of 11 bases. The CDR3 is 15 amino acids. CDR3 region: CASSPEGYSNQPQHF. Written as DNA, the CDR3 is TGTGCCAGCAGTCCAGAGGGTTATAGCAATCAGCCCCAGCATTTT.

The V call is TRBV7-9, the J call TRBJ2-3; 9 nucleotides agree with TRBD1. CDR1 is SEHNR and CDR2 is FQNEAQ in the germline V gene (reference sequence). This CDR3 is built from 15 residues. The V gene end was trimmed by 1 base and the J gene end by 4 bases; junction bases not matched to a gene: 3. Written as DNA, the CDR3 is TGTGCCAGCAGCTTAGGGGACAGGGAGGCAGATACGCAGTATTTT. This codes for CASSLGDREADTQYF.

This sequence joins TRBV7-2 and TRBJ2-7; D perhaps matches TRBD1 (6 bases). Germline CDR1 SGHTA, CDR2 FQGNSA. The ends were cut back, 1 base at V and 0 bases at J, with 16 bases in the middle. This CDR3 is built from 17 residues. The CDR3 reads CASSLGVGTTYSYEQYF. In nucleotides, the CDR3 is TGTGCCAGCAGCTTAGGAGTCGGGACAACATACTCCTACGAGCAGTACTTC. Full variable domain (remainder filled in from reference TRBV7-2 and TRBJ2-7): GAGVSQSPSNKVTEKGKDVELRCDPISGHTALYWYRQSLGQGLEFLIYFQGNSAPDKSGLPSDRFSAERTGGSVSTLTIQRTQQEDSAVYLCASSLGVGTTYSYEQYFGPGTRLTVT.

J is TRBJ2-7 and V is TRBV7-2, with TRBD2 matching over 9 bases. V lost 6 bases and J lost 1; bases outside the gene matches: 7. The CDR3 sequence is 15 residues long. CDR1 SGHTA and CDR2 FQGNSA come from the germline V gene. Here the CDR3 reads CASRGGRAGSYEQYF. For the CDR3, the DNA is TGTGCCAGCAGAGGCGGGAGGGCCGGTTCCTACGAGCAGTACTTC.

This clone turned up a few times. The V and J genes are TRBV27 and TRBJ2-5; TRBD2 might be the D (6 bases). The germline gives CDR1 MNHEY, CDR2 SMNVEV (reference sequence). The CDR3 is 15 residues long. V dropped 6 bases and J dropped 5 bases, with 19 bases sitting between them. This CDR3 reads CASSPRGGPGETQYF. The DNA of the CDR3 is TGTGCCAGCAGCCCCCGAGGAGGGCCGGGTGAGACCCAGTACTTC.

This clone has only a few counts. This chain joins TRBV11-2 and TRBJ2-1; D is uncertain. The germline CDR1 and CDR2 sequences are SGHAT and FQNNGV. The CDR3 spans 15 residues. Trimming cost V 1 base and J 2 bases, with 9 bases left between them. The CDR3 nucleotides read TGTGCCAGCAGCTTAGTTCCGACACCCTACAATGAGCAGTTCTTC. Its protein is CASSLVPTPYNEQFF.

A note on this clone: Mismatch with germline at one junction end may stem from a read error. This chain connects TRBV9 to TRBJ2-3; D is unclear. The V gene's germline CDR1 is SGDLS and CDR2 YYNGEE. The CDR3 sequence is 12 residues long. The CDR3 DNA reads as TGCGCCAGCAGTATAGCCCACGATACGCAGTATTTT. Translation: CASSIAHDTQYF.

The table lists this clone with many counts. The chain carries TRBV19 and TRBJ1-5, with D unclear. Germline CDR1 reads LNHDA; CDR2 reads SQIVND (reference sequence). V dropped 6 bases and J dropped 4 bases, with 7 bases sitting between them. The CDR3 has 12 amino acids. The CDR3 reads CASRTKNQPQHF. CDR3 in DNA: TGTGCCAGTAGAACAAAAAATCAGCCCCAGCATTTT. The full variable domain, with the rest looked up from reference TRBV19 and TRBJ1-5, is DGGITQSPKYLFRKEGQNVTLSCEQNLNHDAMYWYRQDPGQGLRLIYYSQIVNDFQKGDIAEGYSVSREKKESFPLTVTSAQKNPTAFYLCASRTKNQPQHFGDGTRLSIL.

In its sample, this clone was seen once. The rearrangement uses TRBV9 and TRBJ2-5, with a tentative D call TRBD2 (6 bases). The CDR3 runs 15 residues. The germline V and J ends were trimmed by 4 bases and 4 bases, with 17 bases remaining between them. Germline CDR1 SGDLS, CDR2 YYNGEE. The CDR3 protein is CASSPGWRGTETQYF. CDR3 in DNA: TGTGCCAGCAGCCCCGGATGGCGGGGAACAGAGACCCAGTACTTC.

The chain employs TRBV15 and TRBJ2-5; TRBD1 matches at 9 bases. With 5 bases clipped from V and 5 bases from J, the junction kept 12 bases outside the gene matches. This CDR3 has 16 amino acids. The germline CDR1 and CDR2 sequences are LNHNV and YYDKDF (reference sequence). The CDR3 loop is CATSHLLGQGIETQYF. The DNA for the CDR3 is TGTGCCACCAGCCATCTCCTAGGACAGGGGATTGAGACCCAGTACTTC. The full variable domain, its missing parts supplied by reference TRBV15 and TRBJ2-5, is DAMVIQNPRYQVTQFGKPVTLSCSQTLNHNVMYWYQQKSSQAPKLLFHYYDKDFNNEADTPDNFQSRRPNTSFCFLDIRSPGLGDTAMYLCATSHLLGQGIETQYFGPGTRLLVL.

This clone was observed once. The chain combines TRBV5-6 with TRBJ2-2; 7 positions agree with TRBD2. The germline V gene has CDR1 SGHDT and CDR2 YYEEEE. The CDR3 has 15 residues. Trimming at V came to 0 bases and at J to 4 bases, leaving 3 bases not matched to a gene. For the CDR3, the DNA is TGTGCCAGCAGCTTGGGGACTAGTGCCACCGGGGAGCTGTTTTTT. Amino acids: CASSLGTSATGELFF.

The rearrangement links TRBV4-3 to TRBJ2-7; TRBD2 might be the D (5 bases). Deletions cut 0 bases from V and 2 bases from J, with 11 bases between. The CDR3 contains 15 residues. Germline V gene data show CDR1 as LGHNA and CDR2 as YSLEER. The CDR3 DNA is TGCGCCAGCAGCCAAGAGGTGTACGGGACCTACGAGCAGTACTTC. Residues: CASSQEVYGTYEQYF.

This clone showed up just a few times. This chain links TRBV6-5 with TRBJ2-1; 8 bases are shared with TRBD2. The CDR3 consists of 13 residues. V lost 7 bases and J lost 8; bases outside the gene matches: 7. CDR1 and CDR2 (germline): MNHEY, SVGAGI. For the CDR3, the DNA is TGTGCCAGCACCCCCGGACTAGCATATGAGCAGTTCTTC. Its protein product is CASTPGLAYEQFF.